Sequencing of this T cell receptor (beta chain) was carried out in a study of shared clonotypes between healthy human individuals. CD45RO-negative, CCR7-positively selected cells formed the naive CD8 fraction, excluding terminally differentiated effector memory CD45RA+ cells. Whole-study results and caveats: Memory subsets generally showed lower estimated richness than naive subsets. Non-shared clonotypes had lower generation probabilities than those shared by all four donors.

Assay runs were performed at deep level. Evenly divided among several immunoSEQ plates was the genomic DNA of each subset. Profiling relied on immunoSEQ multiplex PCR, and the TCRdb table lists in-frame clones only, not all of them. Of approximately 840,000 clones listed, about 96% are singletons. Germline V lookup: CDR1 SGHVS, CDR2 FQNEAQ. The length of the CDR3 is 14 residues. V dropped 5 bases and J dropped 2 bases, with 13 bases sitting between them. About this clone: The target antigen is unknown.

This receptor was obtained from a man younger than 40 in good health. The sequenced sample consisted of naive CD8+ T cells sorted from blood. The rearrangement joins TRBV7-8 to TRBJ2-7; possibly TRBD1 for D (6 bases). As DNA, the CDR3 is TGTGCCAGCAGCCCCCCCCCAGGGGCCTACGAGCAGTACTTC. Translating gives CASSPPPGAYEQYF.